This is a list of T cell receptor beta chains from one sample in a study of blood T cells in healthy people across ages. One entry per CDR3 protein, called by TCRdb with MiXCR from the 5' RACE reads. This table has 1.5 million to 2 million distinct CDR3 sequences, about 50% appearing once. Sequencing was done on a sample of blood. These receptors were collected from a woman between 40 and 50 years old in good health. CDR3s include the opening cysteine and the closing phenylalanine or tryptophan. A D gene is named only where the DNA matches it firmly. Clone size is shown for a subset of rows, as once, few, many or a class of expanded clone.

clone_size	v_call	d_call	j_call	cdr3_aa	cdr3_nt
once	TRBV6-5	-	TRBJ2-7	CASRLGMPYEQYF	TGTGCCAGCAGGCTCGGGATGCCCTACGAGCAGTACTTC
-	TRBV7-2	TRBD2	TRBJ2-3	CASLAGVATDTQYF	TGTGCCAGCTTAGCGGGGGTGGCGACAGATACGCAGTATTTT
-	TRBV5-1	-	TRBJ2-7	CASSYQTGTRFHEQYF	TGCGCCAGCAGCTACCAAACCGGGACAAGGTTCCACGAGCAGTACTTC
-	TRBV7-9	-	TRBJ2-1	CASSLVGGGEFF	TGTGCCAGCAGCTTAGTCGGGGGCGGAGAGTTCTTC
-	TRBV6-1	TRBD1	TRBJ2-3	CASRVRPGQATDTQYF	TGTGCCAGCAGGGTCCGACCGGGACAGGCCACAGATACGCAGTATTTT
-	TRBV7-9	TRBD2	TRBJ2-1	CASTSWLLAGGHNEQFF	TGTGCCAGCACCTCATGGCTCCTAGCGGGGGGGCACAATGAGCAGTTCTTC
-	TRBV12-3/TRBV12-4	-	TRBJ1-2	CASSPRYRAGIFYGYTF	TGTGCCAGCAGTCCTAGGTACAGGGCCGGGATTTTCTATGGCTACACCTTC
-	TRBV9	-	TRBJ2-3	CASSSGPHFGDTQYF	TGTGCCAGCAGCTCGGGACCTCACTTCGGAGATACGCAGTATTTT
few	TRBV7-7	TRBD2	TRBJ2-3	CASSSGLAGTQYF	TGTGCTAGCAGCTCGGGACTAGCGGGAACGCAGTATTTT
few	TRBV27	TRBD1	TRBJ1-2	CASSLSPGGNYGYTF	TGTGCCAGCAGTTTATCGCCAGGGGGTAACTATGGCTACACCTTC
-	TRBV7-2	-	TRBJ1-2	CASSQDRSGYTF	TGTGCCAGCAGCCAAGACAGGAGTGGCTACACCTTC
-	TRBV12-3/TRBV12-4	-	TRBJ2-7	CASSETPYEQYF	TGTGCCAGCAGTGAGACCCCCTACGAGCAGTACTTC
few	TRBV5-1	-	TRBJ2-3	CASSLAGSNADTQYF	TGCGCCAGCAGCTTGGCAGGCTCCAACGCAGATACGCAGTATTTT
-	TRBV7-2	-	TRBJ1-2	CAGSPGQSYGYTF	TGTGCCGGCAGCCCAGGACAAAGCTATGGCTACACCTTC
-	TRBV20-1	-	TRBJ2-5	CSARQGKMPAETQYF	TGCAGTGCTAGACAAGGAAAGATGCCGGCGGAGACCCAGTACTTC
once	TRBV4-1	TRBD1	TRBJ2-1	CASSQEDREQETQFF	TGCGCCAGCAGCCAAGAGGACAGGGAACAAGAGACCCAGTTCTTC
-	TRBV5-5	-	TRBJ1-2	CASSLDGLFGYTF	TGTGCCAGCAGCTTGGACGGCCTCTTTGGCTACACCTTC
many	TRBV29-1	-	TRBJ2-5	CSVVPPGLQETQYF	TGCAGCGTTGTCCCTCCGGGTCTACAAGAGACCCAGTACTTC
-	TRBV3-1	-	TRBJ1-4	CASSLQERGEKLFF	TGTGCCAGCAGCCTACAGGAAAGGGGCGAAAAACTGTTTTTT
-	TRBV27	-	TRBJ2-6	CASSFDREAGANVLTF	TGTGCCAGCAGTTTCGACAGGGAGGCTGGGGCCAACGTCCTGACTTTC
-	TRBV6-6	-	TRBJ1-2	CASRIPTGQPNYGYTF	TGTGCCAGCAGAATTCCGACAGGCCAGCCTAACTATGGCTACACCTTC
-	TRBV6-4	-	TRBJ2-1	CASSDFYRADEQFF	TGTGCCAGCAGTGACTTCTACAGGGCCGATGAGCAGTTCTTC
few	TRBV13	TRBD2	TRBJ2-5	CASSPAAGGYETQYF	TGTGCCAGCAGCCCGGCAGCGGGGGGTTATGAGACCCAGTACTTC
-	TRBV7-2	TRBD2	TRBJ2-1	CANSPRTSGGRSNEQFF	TGTGCCAACAGCCCTCGGACTAGCGGGGGCCGGTCTAATGAGCAGTTCTTC
-	TRBV7-2	TRBD2	TRBJ2-1	CASSSPRTSGNEQFF	TGTGCCAGCAGCTCGCCTCGGACTAGCGGCAATGAGCAGTTCTTC
once	TRBV11-2	-	TRBJ1-2	CASSVTGPNYGYTF	TGTGCCAGCAGCGTTACAGGGCCGAACTATGGCTACACCTTC
-	TRBV20-1	-	TRBJ1-5	CSAGGGNLNQPQHF	TGCAGTGCCGGGGGGGGAAACCTCAATCAGCCCCAGCATTTT
few	TRBV20-1	TRBD1	TRBJ2-1	CSAQQGAGPYNEQFF	TGCAGTGCACAACAGGGGGCTGGTCCCTACAATGAGCAGTTCTTC
few	TRBV6-6	-	TRBJ1-2	CASNEGGGGYTF	TGTGCCAGCAACGAAGGGGGGGGTGGCTACACCTTC
-	TRBV7-9	-	TRBJ1-1	CASSMRGGENAEAFF	TGTGCCAGCAGCATGAGGGGGGGGGAAAACGCTGAAGCTTTCTTT
-	TRBV6-2/TRBV6-3	-	TRBJ1-2	CASSTDRWSTYGYTF	TGTGCCAGCAGCACGGACAGATGGAGTACCTATGGCTACACCTTC
many	TRBV7-2	-	TRBJ2-5	CASSLGNVLPQYF	TGTGCCAGCAGCTTAGGCAACGTACTCCCCCAGTACTTC
few	TRBV28	TRBD2	TRBJ2-5	CASSILPGLAPGVVETQYF	TGTGCCAGCAGTATACTACCGGGACTAGCGCCGGGAGTAGTAGAGACCCAGTACTTC
-	TRBV7-9	TRBD2	TRBJ2-1	CASSLGGGGAAVEQFF	TGTGCCAGCAGCTTAGGAGGCGGGGGGGCCGCGGTTGAGCAGTTCTTC
-	TRBV20-1	TRBD2	TRBJ2-5	CGASLLAGKEETQYF	TGCGGTGCTAGCCTACTAGCGGGAAAAGAAGAGACCCAGTACTTC
-	TRBV3-1	-	TRBJ2-5	CASSQGIRAETQYF	TGTGCCAGCAGCCAAGGGATCAGGGCGGAGACCCAGTACTTC
few	TRBV24-1	-	TRBJ2-3	CATRGLKPTDTQYF	TGTGCCACCAGAGGTTTGAAACCCACAGATACGCAGTATTTT
-	TRBV12-3/TRBV12-4	-	TRBJ2-1	CASSLLDRYNEQFF	TGTGCCAGCAGTTTGCTCGACAGGTACAATGAGCAGTTCTTC
-	TRBV2	TRBD1	TRBJ1-4	CASDRGSEKLFF	TGTGCCAGCGACAGGGGGAGTGAAAAACTGTTTTTT
-	TRBV29-1	-	TRBJ1-2	CSVYRDGYGYTF	TGCAGCGTTTACAGGGATGGCTATGGCTACACCTTC
few	TRBV20-1	-	TRBJ2-3	CSGKGRSSTDTQYF	TGCAGTGGAAAGGGCAGGTCAAGCACAGATACGCAGTATTTT
-	TRBV3-1	-	TRBJ1-1	CASSQGGHDLTLDTEAFF	TGTGCCAGCAGCCAAGGGGGACACGACCTGACTTTGGACACTGAAGCTTTCTTT
few	TRBV20-1	TRBD2	TRBJ2-7	CSARLAGDLSEQYF	TGCAGTGCAAGACTAGCGGGGGACCTCTCCGAGCAGTACTTC
few	TRBV11-2	-	TRBJ2-3	CASRKTGTDTQYF	TGTGCCAGTAGGAAGACGGGAACAGATACGCAGTATTTT
-	TRBV4-3	-	TRBJ1-4	CASSQDVPGDLNEKLFF	TGCGCCAGCAGCCAAGATGTGCCAGGGGATCTTAATGAAAAACTGTTTTTT